The clone carrying this TCR beta chain was seen once. This entry is derived from a study of blood T cell repertoires in COVID-19. Whole-study context: The origin of the acute and convalescent COVID-19 samples was the United States, Italy and Spain. The cDNA or gDNA used as material had been derived from T cells, B-cell-depleted T cells, or PBMCs.

The V end lost 3 bases, the J end lost 7 bases, and 12 bases lay between the germline ends. Germline assignment: CDR1 DFQATT and CDR2 SNEGSKA (reference sequence). The CDR3 runs 12 residues. Those who participated ranged in age from about 18 to 89 years and resided in about two dozen US areas. In the original analysis: Amplification with reference gene primers provided the estimates of nucleated cell counts. The table came from immunoSEQ multiplex PCR; TCRdb's copy has only in-frame clones and leaves some out. D and trimming come from the DNA, and the V and J calls and clone size come from that table. Of 200,000 to 300,000 clones listed, 75% to 90% are singletons.

This clonotype originated in a woman in her thirties or forties with acute COVID-19. Sequenced material: PBMCs or T cells enriched from blood (not recorded which). This chain links TRBV20-1 with TRBJ2-5; maybe TRBD2 (5 bases). The CDR3, as DNA: TGCAGTGCTAGTCAGCGCGGAGGGACCCAGTACTTC. Translation: CSASQRGGTQYF.